This entry lists 30 T cell receptor beta chains sequenced from one sample in a study of lymphopenia after photon versus proton radiotherapy. Libraries were prepared by immunoSEQ multiplex PCR; TCRdb keeps only in-frame clonotypes and omits some of them. This table holds about 83,000 clones, around 80% found once. The material sequenced was peripheral blood, taken from a patient treated with proton-based radiotherapy. These receptors originate from a man between 60 and 75 years old with pancreatic cancer.

This rearrangement joins TRBV5-8 to TRBJ2-6; D remains ambiguous. The CDR3 runs 13 residues. From germline, CDR1 is SGHTS and CDR2 YDEGEE. V was shortened by 4 bases and J by 3 bases, with 5 bases between the two germline ends. For the CDR3, the DNA is TGTGCCAGCAGCCACAGTGGGGCCAACGTCCTGACTTTC. Encoded protein: CASSHSGANVLTF.

The chain uses TRBV30 and TRBJ2-2; D not resolved. The CDR3 sequence is 14 residues long. V was trimmed by 0 bases and J by 5 bases, leaving 10 bases between them. From germline, CDR1 is GTSNPN and CDR2 SVGIG (reference sequence). CDR3 sequence: CAWSVPSPTGELFF. CDR3 nucleotide sequence: TGTGCCTGGAGTGTACCCTCTCCGACCGGGGAGCTGTTTTTT.

The chain carries TRBV13 and TRBJ2-1; no clear D gene. Trimming took 5 bases from V and 0 from J, leaving 23 bases between them. The germline gives CDR1 PRHDT, CDR2 FYEKMQ (reference sequence). CDR3 length equals 19 residues. CDR3 region: CASSTSVSQGRLSYNEQFF. The CDR3 coding sequence is TGTGCCAGCAGCACCTCAGTTAGCCAAGGACGGCTCTCCTACAATGAGCAGTTCTTC.

The chain recombines TRBV4-1 with TRBJ2-7, with TRBD2 matching over 11 bases. Trimming cost V 0 bases and J 3 bases; bases outside gene matches: 10. The length of the CDR3 is 18 residues. Germline CDR1 reads MGHRA; CDR2 reads YSYEKL. The CDR3 DNA follows: TGCGCCAGCAGCCAAGATTTGGTGACTAGCGGGGTTCACTACGAGCAGTACTTC. Translation: CASSQDLVTSGVHYEQYF.

V gene TRBV30 combines with J gene TRBJ1-1, with unresolved D. Germline assignment: CDR1 GTSNPN and CDR2 SVGIG (reference sequence). This CDR3 has 11 amino acids. Trimming pared 1 base from V and 6 bases from J, leaving 6 bases between. The CDR3 sequence is CAWSGSAEAFF. The CDR3 nucleotides read TGTGCCTGGAGTGGGTCGGCTGAAGCTTTCTTT.

V is TRBV19 and J is TRBJ2-1; D is tentatively TRBD1 or TRBD2 (5 bases each). Looked up from germline, CDR1 is LNHDA and CDR2 is SQIVND (reference sequence). The CDR3 contains 16 residues. Trimming took 6 bases from V and 6 from J, leaving 21 bases between them. CDR3 sequence: CASSGGVQSGLNEQFF. The CDR3 DNA sequence: TGTGCCAGTAGCGGTGGGGTACAGTCGGGGCTCAATGAGCAGTTCTTC. Looking up the rest from reference TRBV19 and TRBJ2-1 gives the full variable domain: DGGITQSPKYLFRKEGQNVTLSCEQNLNHDAMYWYRQDPGQGLRLIYYSQIVNDFQKGDIAEGYSVSREKKESFPLTVTSAQKNPTAFYLCASSGGVQSGLNEQFFGPGTRLTVL.

The V gene is TRBV6-1, the J gene TRBJ1-1; D gene unclear. This CDR3 comprises 13 residues. With 5 bases removed from V and 0 bases from J, the gap between germline ends came to 7 bases. Germline V gives CDR1 MNHNS, CDR2 SASEGT. DNA for the CDR3: TGTGCCAGCAGTCAAAACTTGAACACTGAAGCTTTCTTT. Its protein product is CASSQNLNTEAFF.

This rearrangement joins TRBV2 to TRBJ2-2, with D possibly being TRBD2 (6 bases). Looked up from germline, CDR1 is SNHLY and CDR2 is FYNNEI. There are 14 residues in the CDR3. The V end was cut by 10 bases, the J end by 3 bases, with 15 bases between. Written as DNA, the CDR3 is TGTGCCACCCGGGAGTCTGTCGACACCGGGGAGCTGTTTTTT. Its translation is CATRESVDTGELFF.

V and J are TRBV7-2 and TRBJ2-1; 10 bases are a match to TRBD2. From germline, CDR1 is SGHTA and CDR2 FQGNSA. The CDR3 is 18 residues long. Trimming took 0 bases from V and 9 from J; bases not matched to a gene: 14. This CDR3 reads CASSLALRTSGRAGEQFF. As DNA, the CDR3 is TGTGCCAGCAGCTTAGCCCTCCGTACCAGCGGGAGGGCCGGTGAGCAGTTCTTC.

CDR3 protein: CANPDKLNTEAFF. CDR3 DNA sequence: TGTGCCAACCCTGACAAGTTGAACACTGAAGCTTTCTTT. The chain joins TRBV21-1 to TRBJ1-1; the listed D gene, TRBD1, was not tested against the DNA. TRBV21-1 is labeled a pseudogene. The CDR3 length is 13 residues.

V gene TRBV4-3 combines with J gene TRBJ1-5; D unresolved. Germline V lookup: CDR1 LGHNA, CDR2 YSLEER. The CDR3 contains 15 residues. V shed 0 bases and J shed 3 bases, with 9 bases lying between them. The CDR3: CASSQEEGNNQPQHF. In DNA, the CDR3 is TGCGCCAGCAGCCAAGAAGAGGGAAACAATCAGCCCCAGCATTTT.

CDR3 amino acids: CASSYTLTLRTGTEETYEQYF. The CDR3 coding sequence is TGTGCCAGCAGTTATACACTCACCCTAAGGACAGGGACCGAGGAAACCTACGAGCAGTACTTC. The chain joins TRBV28 to TRBJ2-7; 8 nucleotides line up with TRBD1. V dropped 4 bases and J dropped 2; count of bases not matched to a gene: 25. This CDR3 is 21 amino acids long. CDR1 and CDR2 (germline): MDHEN, SYDVKM.

This chain joins TRBV7-2 and TRBJ2-1, with 13 positions matching TRBD2. The CDR3 sequence is 19 residues long. Germline CDR1 is SGHTA and CDR2 is FQGNSA. Trimming removed 4 bases from V and 0 bases from J; junction bases left unmatched: 9. The CDR3 bases are TGTGCCAGCAGCTACAAGGGGACTAGCGGGGCCTTCTCCTACAATGAGCAGTTCTTC. Protein product: CASSYKGTSGAFSYNEQFF.

The V and J genes are TRBV7-2 and TRBJ2-1, with D perhaps TRBD1 or TRBD2 (5 bases each). There are 13 residues in the CDR3. Per the germline V gene, CDR1 is SGHTA and CDR2 is FQGNSA. The ends were cut back, 5 bases at V and 7 bases at J, with 12 bases in the middle. This CDR3 reads CASSVGTENEQFF. CDR3 nucleotide sequence: TGTGCCAGCAGCGTAGGGACGGAAAATGAGCAGTTCTTC.

Only one count was recorded for this clone. The rearrangement joins TRBV2 to TRBJ2-7, with a weak D call TRBD1 (5 bases). V shed 6 bases and J shed 0 bases, with 9 bases lying between them. Per the germline V gene, CDR1 is SNHLY and CDR2 is FYNNEI. CDR3 length equals 13 residues. The CDR3 reads CASSTGFSYEQYF. As DNA, the CDR3 is TGTGCCAGCAGCACAGGATTCTCCTACGAGCAGTACTTC.

The V and J genes are TRBV18 and TRBJ1-1, with TRBD1 identical over 10 bases. V was clipped by 8 bases and J by 2 bases; unmatched bases: 14. The CDR3 length is 17 residues. Germline CDR1 is KGHSH and CDR2 is LQKENI. Written as DNA, the CDR3 is TGTGCCAGCCCCACGCGAAGACAGGGGGCAACAAACACTGAAGCTTTCTTT. This codes for CASPTRRQGATNTEAFF.

The chain employs TRBV10-1 and TRBJ2-2; tentatively, D is TRBD1 or TRBD2 (5 bases each). V dropped 5 bases and J dropped 6 bases, with 10 bases sitting between them. There are 13 residues in the CDR3. Germline lookup yields CDR1 WNHNN and CDR2 SYGVQD (reference sequence). The DNA for the CDR3 is TGCGCCAGCAGTTACGGGACCCCCGGGGAGCTGTTTTTT. Its translation: CASSYGTPGELFF.

This clone is a singleton in its sample. The gene calls are TRBV30 and TRBJ1-2; no definite D call. The CDR3 spans 12 residues. Per the germline V gene, CDR1 is GTSNPN and CDR2 is SVGIG (reference sequence). The V end was cut by 0 bases, the J end by 6 bases, with 8 bases between. CDR3 coding DNA: TGTGCCTGGAGTGTACTCGGGAATGGCTACACCTTC. This gives the protein CAWSVLGNGYTF.

This chain links TRBV7-9 with TRBJ2-1; D gene uncertain. The CDR3 is made up of 15 amino acids. The V gene's germline CDR1 is SEHNR and CDR2 FQNEAQ (reference sequence). Trimming took off 6 bases at V and 4 bases at J, with 16 bases between the two ends. Here the CDR3 DNA reads TGTGCCAGCAGTCCACTCCAAAAGCATTACAATGAGCAGTTCTTC. This gives the protein CASSPLQKHYNEQFF.

V gene TRBV4-1 combines with J gene TRBJ2-3, with 7 nucleotides matching TRBD2. This CDR3 spans 14 amino acids. Germline V lookup: CDR1 MGHRA, CDR2 YSYEKL. V shed 1 base and J 5 bases; nucleotides not matched to a gene: 3. The CDR3 nucleotides are TGCGCCAGCAGCCAAGGGACTAGTAGAGATACGCAGTATTTT. Protein product: CASSQGTSRDTQYF.

This clone was seen once. The chain employs TRBV11-3 and TRBJ2-3; D unresolved. Germline values: CDR1 SGHNT, CDR2 YENEEA. The germline V and J ends were trimmed by 5 bases and 1 base, with 7 bases remaining between them. The CDR3 length is 13 residues. The CDR3, as DNA: TGTGCCAGCAGCCGAGGAGGCACAGATACGCAGTATTTT. This translates into CASSRGGTDTQYF.

This chain connects TRBV7-8 to TRBJ1-5; the D gene is possibly TRBD1 (5 bases). This CDR3 is 16 amino acids long. Germline V gene lookup returns CDR1 SGHVS and CDR2 FQNEAQ. Trimming pared 5 bases from V and 5 bases from J, leaving 19 bases between. The CDR3 is CASSPFSQGNYQPQHF. In nucleotides, the CDR3 is TGTGCCAGCAGCCCGTTTTCCCAGGGAAATTATCAGCCCCAGCATTTT.

CDR3 in amino acids: CASSYTTGGQTLGYTF. The DNA for the CDR3 is TGTGCCAGCAGCTACACCACAGGGGGACAAACTTTGGGCTACACCTTC. V is TRBV7-6 and J is TRBJ1-2; TRBD1 matches 8 bases. CDR3 length equals 16 residues. The trim removed 4 bases at V and 8 bases at J, leaving 15 bases unmatched. The germline V gene has CDR1 SGHVS and CDR2 FNYEAQ.

The V call is TRBV29-1, the J call TRBJ2-2; D ambiguous. Germline values: CDR1 SQVTM, CDR2 ANQGSEA. V lost 1 base to trimming and J lost 1 base, with 7 bases between them. CDR3 length: 14 amino acids. CDR3: CSVEVGRNTGELFF. CDR3 nucleotide sequence: TGCAGCGTTGAAGTCGGGCGGAACACCGGGGAGCTGTTTTTT.

This clone has a single count. The chain joins TRBV7-3 to TRBJ2-2; possibly TRBD2 for D (6 bases). This CDR3 has 16 residues. Germline loops: CDR1 SGHTA, CDR2 FQGTGA. With 5 bases removed from V and 3 bases from J, the gap between germline ends came to 16 bases. The CDR3 DNA follows: TGTGCCAGCAGCCCTACACCGGGACTTCACACCGGGGAGCTGTTTTTT. It yields the protein CASSPTPGLHTGELFF.

This chain uses TRBV27 with TRBJ2-2, with D perhaps matching TRBD2 (6 bases). Germline V gene lookup returns CDR1 MNHEY and CDR2 SMNVEV (reference sequence). V lost 5 bases and J lost 1, with 17 bases in between. The CDR3 is 17 residues long. The CDR3 region is CASSPGDFSGNTGELFF. DNA for the CDR3: TGTGCCAGCAGTCCCGGCGATTTTAGCGGGAACACCGGGGAGCTGTTTTTT.

The gene calls are TRBV27 and TRBJ1-2; D is undetermined. Germline V CDR1 and CDR2: MNHEY, SMNVEV (reference sequence). This CDR3 spans 14 amino acids. V was trimmed by 1 base and J by 0 bases, leaving 6 bases between them. CDR3 amino acids: CASSLYGANYGYTF. The CDR3, as DNA: TGTGCCAGCAGTTTATACGGGGCTAACTATGGCTACACCTTC.

The V gene is TRBV30, the J gene TRBJ1-2, with TRBD1 matching 8 bases. Germline V gene sequence: CDR1 GTSNPN, CDR2 SVGIG (reference sequence). CDR3 length equals 17 residues. The J segment lost 5 bases and the V segment lost 1 base, leaving 15 bases of the junction unmatched. The CDR3 sequence: CAWSAGVSRTGRYGYTF. The CDR3 bases are TGTGCCTGGAGTGCCGGAGTATCGAGGACAGGGAGGTATGGCTACACCTTC.

V gene TRBV5-5 combines with J gene TRBJ2-7; D uncertain. Germline loops: CDR1 SGHKS, CDR2 YYEKEE (reference sequence). V shed 5 bases and J shed 7 bases, with 19 bases lying between them. The CDR3 length is 14 residues. For the CDR3, the DNA is TGTGCCAGCAGTACGGGCACGTATAGAGGAGAGCAGTACTTC. Translation gives CASSTGTYRGEQYF.

The rearrangement uses TRBV13 and TRBJ1-5, with TRBD1 matching over 8 bases. CDR3 size: 15 residues. Germline assignment: CDR1 PRHDT and CDR2 FYEKMQ (reference sequence). Trimming removed 0 bases from V and 5 bases from J; junction bases left unmatched: 3. CDR3 protein: CASSLGQGAHQPQHF. The CDR3 DNA sequence: TGTGCCAGCAGCTTAGGGCAGGGGGCACATCAGCCCCAGCATTTT.